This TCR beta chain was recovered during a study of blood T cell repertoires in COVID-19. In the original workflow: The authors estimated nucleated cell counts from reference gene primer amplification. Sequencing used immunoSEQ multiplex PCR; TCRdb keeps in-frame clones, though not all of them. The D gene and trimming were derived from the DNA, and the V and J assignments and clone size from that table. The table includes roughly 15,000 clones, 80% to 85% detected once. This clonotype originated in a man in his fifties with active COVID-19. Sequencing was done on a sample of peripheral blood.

The CDR3 DNA is TGCAGCGTTGAAGAGTCGACCCTAGGGGGTGGCGATGAGCAGTTCTTC. Amino acids: CSVEESTLGGGDEQFF. The chain combines TRBV29-1 with TRBJ2-1; possible D gene TRBD1, 6 bases. V was clipped by 0 bases and J by 8 bases, with 20 bases between them. The CDR3 spans 16 residues. Per the germline V gene, CDR1 is SQVTM and CDR2 is ANQGSEA.